The 20 T cell receptor beta chains given below trace back to one sample, sequenced in a study of shared clonotypes between healthy human individuals. Measured with immunoSEQ multiplex PCR; TCRdb has only the in-frame clones, and not every one. Of 2 million to 2.5 million clones in the sample, under 95% were seen once. Sequencing was done on a sample of naive CD4+ T cells from PBMCs. Subset indicated: CD45RA+ positively selected. The receptors were gathered from a man between 18 and 29 years old in good health. Some clones in this sample may be carry-over from other donors' samples.

The rearrangement joins TRBV4-3 to TRBJ2-7; 11 positions match TRBD1. Germline trimming cut 4 bases from V and 9 bases from J; bases unmatched to any gene: 11. Germline V gene lookup returns CDR1 LGHNA and CDR2 YSLEER. The CDR3 extends over 15 amino acids. CDR3 DNA sequence: TGCGCCAGCAGCCCAGCCTGGGGACAGGGGGTAGGGCAGTACTTC. This encodes CASSPAWGQGVGQYF.

The chain couples TRBV6-5 to TRBJ1-1; a possible D gene is TRBD1 (6 bases). Trimming removed 6 bases from V and 1 base from J, with 15 bases in between. This CDR3 has 15 amino acids. Germline CDR1 is MNHEY and CDR2 is SVGAGI. The CDR3 sequence is CASRPPGTPNTEAFF. CDR3 in DNA: TGTGCCAGCAGGCCTCCCGGGACACCGAACACTGAAGCTTTCTTT.

The chain couples TRBV7-2 to TRBJ2-1; TRBD2 aligns across 8 bases. J was trimmed by 3 bases and V by 1 base; bases with no gene match: 11. Germline lookup yields CDR1 SGHTA and CDR2 FQGNSA. The CDR3 loop spans 18 amino acids. The CDR3 nucleotides are TGTGCCAGCAGCTTAGACGGGAGGGGGAACCGTCGCTACAATGAGCAGTTCTTC. It specifies CASSLDGRGNRRYNEQFF.

V gene TRBV12-2 combines with J gene TRBJ2-7; the D call of TRBD2 is as the table states it, not checked on the DNA. TRBV12-2 is a recognized pseudogene. The CDR3 totals 13 residues. The CDR3 nucleotides read TGTGCAAGTCGCTTAGTCGGTACCTACGAGCAGTACTTC. Protein sequence: CASRLVGTYEQYF.

Only one count was recorded for this clone. The chain uses TRBV27 and TRBJ2-1; D not certain. Trimming took off 3 bases at V and 2 bases at J, with 14 bases between the two ends. This CDR3 is built from 16 residues. The V gene's germline CDR1 is MNHEY and CDR2 SMNVEV (reference sequence). The CDR3 here is CASSFNLAETYNEQFF. CDR3 sequence (DNA): TGTGCCAGCAGTTTCAACCTCGCTGAAACCTACAATGAGCAGTTCTTC.

This clone appeared a single time. The chain is built from TRBV6-6 and TRBJ2-7; no definite D call. CDR1 is MNHNY and CDR2 is SVGAGI in the germline V gene (reference sequence). The V gene lost 2 bases and the J gene lost 3 bases, with 8 bases spanning the gap. The CDR3 loop spans 13 amino acids. The CDR3 DNA reads TGTGCCAGCAGTTACCGGCAAGACTACGAGCAGTACTTC. Its translation: CASSYRQDYEQYF.

The chain recombines TRBV5-4 with TRBJ2-7; D is possibly TRBD2 (5 bases). V was pared by 4 bases and J by 7 bases, with 12 bases between. Germline V gene data show CDR1 as SGHNT and CDR2 as YYREEE (reference sequence). CDR3 length equals 12 residues. This CDR3 is CASSPGLGEQYF. In DNA form, the CDR3 reads TGTGCCAGCAGCCCCGGACTCGGGGAGCAGTACTTC.

The J gene is TRBJ1-4, the V gene TRBV28, with a possible D match to TRBD1 (6 bases). V lost 1 base and J 5 bases, leaving 8 bases between the germline ends. The V gene's germline CDR1 is MDHEN and CDR2 SYDVKM. The CDR3 totals 14 residues. Here the CDR3 reads CASSLLTGNEKLFF. The CDR3 DNA sequence: TGTGCCAGCAGTTTATTAACAGGGAATGAAAAACTGTTTTTT.

V gene TRBV2 combines with J gene TRBJ2-1, with D maybe TRBD1 (5 bases). V lost 5 bases, J lost 5 bases, and 13 bases lay in between. CDR3 length equals 14 residues. Germline V gene sequence: CDR1 SNHLY, CDR2 FYNNEI. CDR3 sequence reads: CASSFQGPDNEQFF. The CDR3, as DNA: TGTGCCAGCAGTTTCCAGGGCCCCGACAATGAGCAGTTCTTC.

J is TRBJ2-2 and V is TRBV11-2; the match to TRBD1 covers 7 bases. The V gene's germline CDR1 is SGHAT and CDR2 FQNNGV. The CDR3 length is 17 residues. The trim removed 5 bases at V and 6 bases at J, leaving 15 bases unmatched. CDR3 residues: CASSRLTGRGSAGELFF. The DNA of the CDR3 is TGTGCCAGCAGCCGTCTTACGGGCAGGGGGTCAGCCGGGGAGCTGTTTTTT.

Remarks on this clone: This same CDR3 is encoded by further DNA sequences in the sample. The chain combines TRBV2 with TRBJ2-5; D possibly corresponds to TRBD1 (6 bases). This CDR3 has 13 amino acids. The V gene's germline CDR1 is SNHLY and CDR2 FYNNEI. V lost 6 bases and J lost 2, with 10 bases in between. As DNA, the CDR3 is TGTGCCAGCAGAAGGACAGAGCAAGAGACCCAGTACTTC. Residues: CASRRTEQETQYF.

The J gene is TRBJ2-2, the V gene TRBV29-1; the match to TRBD2 covers 13 bases. From germline, CDR1 is SQVTM and CDR2 ANQGSEA. J gave up 4 bases and V 4 bases, and 9 bases lay outside the gene matches. This CDR3 spans 17 amino acids. CDR3: CSVAPLLAGGVTGELFF. CDR3 nucleotides: TGCAGCGTTGCGCCTCTACTAGCGGGAGGGGTCACCGGGGAGCTGTTTTTT.

This clone showed up just once. The chain links TRBV5-1 to TRBJ1-1, with no clear D. V gave up 4 bases and J gave up 4 bases, with 11 bases separating them. From germline, CDR1 is SGHRS and CDR2 YFSETQ. The CDR3 is 13 amino acids. CDR3 residues: CASSVGEVTEAFF. The CDR3 region has the DNA TGCGCCAGCAGCGTAGGTGAAGTCACTGAAGCTTTCTTT.

V and J are TRBV5-1 and TRBJ2-1; a weak D match, TRBD2 (5 bases). This CDR3 contains 16 residues. V was shortened by 0 bases and J by 1 base, with 11 bases between the two germline ends. The germline CDR1 and CDR2 sequences are SGHRS and YFSETQ. In DNA, the CDR3 is TGCGCCAGCAGCTTGGGACCCGGACTTTCCTACAATGAGCAGTTCTTC. Translated: CASSLGPGLSYNEQFF.

The chain combines TRBV2 with TRBJ2-7; D is possibly TRBD2 (7 bases). This CDR3 spans 16 amino acids. Germline V gives CDR1 SNHLY, CDR2 FYNNEI. Between the trimmed V and J ends, which lost 5 bases and 3 bases, there was a span of 20 bases. In DNA form, the CDR3 reads TGTGCCAGCAGTCCAATAGGGGGGGCTCGGGGCTACGAGCAGTACTTC. This sequence encodes CASSPIGGARGYEQYF. Combining the CDR3 with reference TRBV2 and TRBJ2-7 gives the whole variable domain EPEVTQTPSHQVTQMGQEVILRCVPISNHLYFYWYRQILGQKVEFLVSFYNNEISEKSEIFDDQFSVERPDGSNFTLKIRSTKLEDSAMYFCASSPIGGARGYEQYFGPGTRLTVT.

The chain combines TRBV5-8 with TRBJ2-7; D is undetermined. The germline V gene has CDR1 SGHTS and CDR2 YDEGEE. This CDR3 comprises 15 residues. The ends were cut back, 3 bases at V and 1 base at J, with 14 bases in the middle. The CDR3 sequence is CASSWPGSASYEQYF. The CDR3 coding sequence is TGTGCCAGCAGCTGGCCCGGGTCGGCTTCCTACGAGCAGTACTTC.

The V gene is TRBV19, the J gene TRBJ1-5; 9 positions match TRBD1. Trimming took 4 bases from V and 2 from J; bases not matched to a gene: 6. CDR3 length equals 16 residues. Per germline, CDR1 LNHDA and CDR2 SQIVND (reference sequence). For the CDR3, the DNA is TGTGCCAGTAGTAGAGCCCGACAGGGGGGCAATCAGCCCCAGCATTTT. Amino acids: CASSRARQGGNQPQHF.

V usage is TRBV11-1 and J usage is TRBJ1-2, with D possibly TRBD1 on 5 matching bases. Trimming removed 1 base at V and 4 bases at J, with 10 bases between. In germline, CDR1 is SGHAT, CDR2 FQDESV (reference sequence). The CDR3 runs 14 residues. The CDR3 DNA reads as TGTGCCAGCAGCTTAGTGGCAGGGACCTATGGCTACACCTTC. This gives the protein CASSLVAGTYGYTF.

This clone has a single count. CDR3 in amino acids: CASSPRDGFYNEQFF. CDR3 nucleotide sequence: TGTGCCAGCAGCCCCCGGGACGGCTTCTACAATGAGCAGTTCTTC. The V gene is TRBV7-2, the J gene TRBJ2-1; D possibly uses TRBD1 or TRBD2 (5 bases each). CDR1 is SGHTA and CDR2 is FQGNSA in the germline V gene. Trimming took 5 bases from V and 3 from J, leaving 14 bases between them. The CDR3 is 15 residues long.

Remarks on this clone: The junction and the germline gene differ at one end; a read error may be behind it. Other DNA sequences from this sample encode an identical CDR3 as well. The chain combines TRBV5-4 with TRBJ2-3; D unresolved. This CDR3 has 15 amino acids. From germline, CDR1 is SGHNT and CDR2 YYREEE (reference sequence). CDR3 loop: CASSLGGASTDTQYF. DNA of the CDR3: TGCGCCAGCAGCTTAGGCGGCGCTAGCACAGATACGCAGTATTTT.